The 23 T cell receptor beta chains presented below share a single source sample, sequenced in a study of T cells in Graves' hyperthyroidism and ophthalmopathy. The investigators amplified TCR beta CDR3 regions from RNA transcripts. Initially, a first-round RT-PCR of the TCR CDR3 employed the HTBI primer set. TCRdb passed the multiplex PCR reads through MiXCR, listing each CDR3 protein once. This sample carries over 250,000 distinct CDR3 sequences, 25% to 30% of them seen once, and the ten largest clones take about a quarter. Sequencing input: blood. All receptors derive from a man between 35 and 55 years old with Graves' hyperthyroidism that later progressed to Graves' ophthalmopathy.

This clonotype was seen many times. This chain connects TRBV20-1 to TRBJ2-7, with 9 bases lining up with TRBD2. The J segment lost 4 bases and the V segment lost 3 bases, leaving 4 bases of the junction unmatched. The CDR3 is 13 residues long. Germline lookup yields CDR1 DFQATT and CDR2 SNEGSKA (reference sequence). The DNA for the CDR3 is TGCAGTGCTAGGTCTAGCGGGAAGTACGAGCAGTACTTC. Its protein product is CSARSSGKYEQYF.

The table lists this clonotype with a few counts. V gene TRBV12-3 or TRBV12-4 combines with J gene TRBJ2-5; D possibly corresponds to TRBD1 (5 bases). The CDR3 has 13 amino acids. Trimming pared 3 bases from V and 7 bases from J, leaving 12 bases between. In DNA form, the CDR3 reads TGTGCCAGCAGTTTTGGCAGGGAAGGGACCCAGTACTTC. It codes for CASSFGREGTQYF.

The chain recombines TRBV6-2 or TRBV6-3 with TRBJ1-3; TRBD1 matches at 7 bases. The germline CDR1 and CDR2 sequences are MNHEY and SVGEGT. Trimming at V came to 6 bases and at J to 0 bases, leaving 14 bases not matched to a gene. CDR3 length: 18 amino acids. Written as DNA, the CDR3 is TGTGCCAGCAGCTACGGGCCCGGACAGGCTTACTCTGGAAACACCATATATTTT. Protein sequence: CASSYGPGQAYSGNTIYF.

The chain joins TRBV12-5 to TRBJ2-5; D remains ambiguous. V was pared by 7 bases and J by 0 bases, with 3 bases between. The CDR3 is made up of 11 amino acids. Germline V lookup: CDR1 LGHNT, CDR2 FRNRAP. The CDR3 here is CASAYQETQYF. In DNA, the CDR3 is TGTGCTAGTGCCTACCAAGAGACCCAGTACTTC.

This clonotype was detected ten times or more. The gene calls are TRBV15 and TRBJ1-1; no reliable D call. The CDR3 is 14 amino acids. Trimming pared 1 base from V and 1 base from J, leaving 7 bases between. Germline values: CDR1 LNHNV, CDR2 YYDKDF (reference sequence). DNA of the CDR3: TGTGCCACCAGCAGAGTCGGGAAGAACACTGAAGCTTTCTTT. It translates to CATSRVGKNTEAFF.

The chain carries TRBV7-6 and TRBJ2-6; TRBD1 aligns across 9 bases. J lost 1 base, V lost 4 bases, and 5 bases had no gene match. Germline CDR1 reads SGHVS; CDR2 reads FNYEAQ. The CDR3 covers 17 residues. The chain's CDR3 is CASSWGTGPSGANVLTF. The CDR3 DNA is TGTGCCAGCAGCTGGGGGACAGGGCCTTCTGGGGCCAACGTCCTGACTTTC.

In this sample, this clonotype turned up many times. V gene TRBV7-9 combines with J gene TRBJ1-1; 7 positions match TRBD1. The CDR3 sequence is 13 residues long. Per germline, CDR1 SEHNR and CDR2 FQNEAQ (reference sequence). Losses at the gene ends were 5 bases for V and 7 bases for J; bases not matched to a gene: 7. CDR3 amino acids: CASSPGTAHEAFF. The CDR3 DNA reads TGTGCCAGCAGCCCTGGGACAGCGCATGAAGCTTTCTTT.

This clonotype appeared many times. A read error may explain this, as a much larger clone is one base away. This rearrangement joins TRBV20-1 to TRBJ1-2, with TRBD1 matching over 8 bases. CDR1 and CDR2 (germline): DFQATT, SNEGSKA (reference sequence). CDR3 length: 16 residues. V gave up 5 bases and J gave up 0 bases; unmatched junction bases: 11. CDR3 sequence (DNA): TGCAGTGCTGGAGGTCCCCAGGGGGCTTCTAACTATGGCTACACCTTC. Its translation is CSAGGPQGASNYGYTF.

In this sample, this clonotype turned up many times. One end of the junction fails to match germline, which may point to a read error. This CDR3 reads CATSDSVGARDQPQHF. CDR3 DNA: TGTGCCACCAGTGATTCGGTGGGGGCGAGGGATCAACCCCAGCACTTT. The chain joins TRBV24-1 to TRBJ1-5, with a weak D call TRBD1 (6 bases). This CDR3 region has 16 residues. Germline CDR1 KGHDR, CDR2 SFDVKD.

This clonotype was recorded at least ten times. The chain carries TRBV20-1 and TRBJ1-5, with 10 positions matching TRBD1. Losses at the gene ends were 6 bases for V and 7 bases for J; bases not matched to a gene: 9. CDR1 DFQATT and CDR2 SNEGSKA come from the germline V gene (reference sequence). The CDR3 length is 14 residues. The CDR3 sequence: CSAGRQGAKQPQHF. The CDR3 bases are TGCAGTGCGGGTAGACAGGGGGCAAAGCAGCCCCAGCATTTT.

This clonotype was seen a few times. The chain combines TRBV30 with TRBJ1-6; possible D gene TRBD1, 5 bases. The length of the CDR3 is 13 residues. Trimming cost V 2 bases and J 3 bases, with 5 bases left between them. The germline V gene has CDR1 GTSNPN and CDR2 SVGIG (reference sequence). In DNA form, the CDR3 reads TGTGCCTGGAGTCAGGGCTATAATTCACCCCTCCACTTT. It specifies CAWSQGYNSPLHF.

The gene calls are TRBV12-3 or TRBV12-4 and TRBJ1-5; D may be TRBD1 (6 bases). The CDR3 consists of 15 residues. V was trimmed by 3 bases and J by 2 bases, leaving 11 bases between them. The CDR3 bases are TGTGCCAGCAGTTTGGGGGGGGCTGGCAATCAGCCCCAGCATTTT. Its translation: CASSLGGAGNQPQHF.

The table lists this clonotype with many counts. The genes are TRBV20-1 and TRBJ1-2, with 7 positions matching TRBD1. Germline V gene lookup returns CDR1 DFQATT and CDR2 SNEGSKA (reference sequence). This CDR3 is built from 13 residues. After removal of 4 bases from V and 4 bases from J, the junction contained 6 bases not matched to a gene. CDR3 amino acids: CSATTGEGYGYTF. CDR3 in DNA: TGCAGTGCTACTACAGGGGAGGGCTATGGCTACACCTTC.

This clonotype has a count of ten or more. The germline gene is not matched at one end of the junction; a read error may be the cause. V gene TRBV6-1 combines with J gene TRBJ1-1; D is undetermined. The CDR3 consists of 12 residues. Germline CDR1 reads MNHNS; CDR2 reads SASEGT. CDR3 in amino acids: CASSRIGTGAFF. DNA for the CDR3: TGTGCCAGTAGTCGGATCGGTACTGGAGCTTTCTTT.

The chain has TRBV28 and TRBJ1-2; the D is unclear. The CDR3 is 11 residues long. Germline CDR1 reads MDHEN; CDR2 reads SYDVKM. V was pared by 8 bases and J by 6 bases, with 10 bases between. The CDR3 is CASGRTNGYTF. The CDR3, as DNA: TGTGCCAGCGGTCGGACGAATGGCTACACCTTC.

In its sample, this clonotype was seen many times. This chain links TRBV7-3 with TRBJ1-2; TRBD1 matches at 8 bases. Germline V gene sequence: CDR1 SGHTA, CDR2 FQGTGA. After removal of 0 bases from V and 0 bases from J, the junction contained 3 bases not matched to a gene. The CDR3 sequence is 16 residues long. The CDR3 DNA is TGTGCCAGCAGCTTAACTGGGACAGGAGCTAACTATGGCTACACCTTC. Translated: CASSLTGTGANYGYTF.

This clonotype was detected many times. This sequence joins TRBV19 and TRBJ2-2; TRBD1 matches 8 bases. The CDR3 totals 15 residues. CDR1 is LNHDA, CDR2 SQIVND, per germline (reference sequence). Trimming took 6 bases from V and 7 from J; bases not matched to a gene: 10. In DNA form, the CDR3 reads TGTGCCAGTAGGAAGGACAGGGCTTTAAGCGGGGAGCTGTTTTTT. Protein product: CASRKDRALSGELFF.

This sequence joins TRBV19 and TRBJ1-5; D is ambiguous. Germline CDR1 reads LNHDA; CDR2 reads SQIVND (reference sequence). The CDR3 sequence is 13 residues long. Trimming left V 5 bases short and J 3 bases short, with 8 bases between. CDR3 in DNA: TGTGCCAGTAGTTCAGAAAACAATCAGCCCCAGCATTTT. Translating gives CASSSENNQPQHF.

J is TRBJ1-5 and V is TRBV28; D gene uncertain. This CDR3 is 14 amino acids long. The ends were cut back, 5 bases at V and 2 bases at J, with 10 bases in the middle. CDR1 and CDR2 (germline): MDHEN, SYDVKM. The DNA for the CDR3 is TGTGCCAGCAGTCTCCCATGGGGCAATCAGCCCCAGCATTTT. It yields the protein CASSLPWGNQPQHF.

This clonotype came up many times. The chain employs TRBV7-2 and TRBJ2-5; D is perhaps TRBD1 (6 bases). The CDR3 runs to 13 residues. V was pared by 5 bases and J by 5 bases, with 12 bases between. Looked up from germline, CDR1 is SGHTA and CDR2 is FQGNSA. CDR3 bases: TGTGCCAGCAGCCAGACTACAGGGGAGACCCAGTACTTC. Translation: CASSQTTGETQYF. The variable domain in full, with the rest retrieved from reference TRBV7-2 and TRBJ2-5, is GAGVSQSPSNKVTEKGKDVELRCDPISGHTALYWYRQSLGQGLEFLIYFQGNSAPDKSGLPSDRFSAERTGGSVSTLTIQRTQQEDSAVYLCASSQTTGETQYFGPGTRLLVL.

The chain employs TRBV30 and TRBJ2-7; the D gene could be TRBD1 or TRBD2 (6 bases each). Germline assignment: CDR1 GTSNPN and CDR2 SVGIG (reference sequence). This CDR3 is 14 amino acids long. V was pared by 3 bases and J by 6 bases, with 18 bases between. As DNA, the CDR3 is TGTGCCTGGAGGCCGGGGGCAGGGAAGATCGAGCAGTACTTC. Translated: CAWRPGAGKIEQYF.

This clonotype has at least ten counts. This chain uses TRBV2 with TRBJ1-1, with D unresolved. V lost 5 bases, J lost 2 bases, and 12 bases lay in between. Germline V CDR1 and CDR2: SNHLY, FYNNEI. There are 14 residues in the CDR3. In nucleotides, the CDR3 is TGTGCCAGCAGTAGTGGGAGAAGAAACACTGAAGCTTTCTTT. Translated, it gives CASSSGRRNTEAFF. Full variable domain (outside the CDR3, taken from reference TRBV2 and TRBJ1-1): EPEVTQTPSHQVTQMGQEVILRCVPISNHLYFYWYRQILGQKVEFLVSFYNNEISEKSEIFDDQFSVERPDGSNFTLKIRSTKLEDSAMYFCASSSGRRNTEAFFGQGTRLTVV.

This clonotype was recorded many times. The chain has TRBV6-5 and TRBJ2-7, with D uncertain. The CDR3 length is 15 residues. Trimming shortened V by 7 bases and J by 3 bases, and 19 bases separated the two germline ends. The germline V gene encodes CDR1 MNHEY and CDR2 SVGAGI. The CDR3 DNA reads as TGTGCCAGCACCGGAACCCGGACGGAAAGCTACGAGCAGTACTTC. Its translation is CASTGTRTESYEQYF.